This TCR beta chain came from a study of control samples from healthy donors and cancer patients. Sequencing was performed with immunoSEQ multiplex PCR; in TCRdb, only in-frame clones are kept and a portion is missing. Here the sample spans tens of thousands of clones, approximately 89% being singletons. The TCR comes from a man aged 50-59 years in good health. Specimen: blood.

Written as DNA, the CDR3 is TGCAGCGCGCGGACGGCGAGCTCCTACGAGCAGTACTTC. Translated, it gives CSARTASSYEQYF. The chain carries TRBV29-1 and TRBJ2-7; D unresolved. This CDR3 has 13 residues. The germline CDR1 and CDR2 sequences are SQVTM and ANQGSEA. V was clipped by 7 bases and J by 0 bases, with 13 bases between them.